A selection of T cell receptor beta chains follows, all from one sample in a study of blood T cell repertoires in COVID-19. Assay: immunoSEQ multiplex PCR; the TCRdb copy retains only in-frame clones and omits some. This sample has under 200,000 clones, with 65% to 90% found just once. Sequencing was done on a sample of peripheral blood. The receptors derive from a man aged 60 to 69 with acute or convalescent COVID-19. Each CDR3 is given with its conserved first and last residue. Each record gives: J gene, D gene, V gene, clone size, CDR3 protein, CDR3 DNA. D genes are given only for firm matches. The size of a clone is reported for some rows only, either as once, few or many, or as a class for expanded clones.

j_call: TRBJ2-1
d_call: TRBD2
v_call: TRBV6-5
clone_size: NA
cdr3_aa: CASSLGGNEQFF
cdr3_nt: TGTGCCAGCAGCCTGGGGGGGAATGAGCAGTTCTTC

j_call: TRBJ2-3
d_call: NA
v_call: TRBV30
clone_size: NA
cdr3_aa: CAWSVLLDTQYF
cdr3_nt: TGTGCCTGGAGTGTACTGCTGGATACGCAGTATTTT

j_call: TRBJ2-1
d_call: NA
v_call: TRBV21-1
clone_size: NA
cdr3_aa: CASQQGSQAYNEQFF
cdr3_nt: TGTGCCAGCCAACAGGGGAGTCAGGCCTACAATGAGCAGTTCTTC

j_call: TRBJ2-1
d_call: TRBD2
v_call: TRBV30
clone_size: NA
cdr3_aa: CAWSVLPSGRAGSEQFF
cdr3_nt: TGTGCCTGGAGTGTATTACCTAGCGGGAGGGCCGGTAGTGAGCAGTTCTTC

j_call: TRBJ1-2
d_call: TRBD1
v_call: TRBV15
clone_size: NA
cdr3_aa: CATSRGQGRKGYTF
cdr3_nt: TGTGCCACCAGCAGAGGACAGGGAAGGAAAGGCTACACCTTC

j_call: TRBJ2-5
d_call: NA
v_call: TRBV7-9
clone_size: NA
cdr3_aa: CASSPTPGADQETQYF
cdr3_nt: TGTGCCAGCAGCCCTACCCCAGGGGCTGACCAAGAGACCCAGTACTTC

j_call: TRBJ1-4
d_call: NA
v_call: TRBV9
clone_size: NA
cdr3_aa: CASSPGAGVREKLFF
cdr3_nt: TGTGCCAGCAGCCCCGGGGCAGGGGTCCGCGAAAAACTGTTTTTT

j_call: TRBJ1-2
d_call: NA
v_call: TRBV5-6
clone_size: NA
cdr3_aa: CASSLFRPLPNGYTF
cdr3_nt: TGTGCCAGCAGCTTGTTCCGTCCTCTCCCTAATGGCTACACCTTC

j_call: TRBJ2-7
d_call: TRBD2
v_call: TRBV2
clone_size: few
cdr3_aa: CAGGGTFSYEQYF
cdr3_nt: TGTGCCGGGGGGGGGACGTTCTCCTACGAGCAGTACTTC

j_call: TRBJ1-6
d_call: NA
v_call: TRBV6-5
clone_size: NA
cdr3_aa: CASRRDFDSPLHF
cdr3_nt: TGTGCCAGCAGGAGGGACTTCGATTCACCCCTCCACTTT

j_call: TRBJ2-1
d_call: TRBD1
v_call: TRBV3-1/TRBV3-2
clone_size: once
cdr3_aa: CASSPSPGQGGTSKNEQFF
cdr3_nt: TGTGCCAGCAGCCCCTCCCCCGGACAGGGGGGGACGAGTAAGAATGAGCAGTTCTTC

j_call: TRBJ1-6
d_call: NA
v_call: TRBV6-1
clone_size: NA
cdr3_aa: CASSEWGRVISNSPLHF
cdr3_nt: TGTGCCAGCAGTGAATGGGGCAGGGTAATTTCGAATTCACCCCTCCACTTT

j_call: TRBJ1-1
d_call: TRBD1
v_call: TRBV5-1
clone_size: NA
cdr3_aa: CASSSSRTGTGYTEAFF
cdr3_nt: TGCGCCAGCAGCTCATCGCGGACAGGGACCGGGTATACTGAAGCTTTCTTT

j_call: TRBJ1-1
d_call: NA
v_call: TRBV28
clone_size: NA
cdr3_aa: CASRGIWGSENTEAFF
cdr3_nt: TGTGCCAGCAGAGGGATTTGGGGCAGCGAGAACACTGAAGCTTTCTTT

j_call: TRBJ1-2
d_call: NA
v_call: TRBV2
clone_size: NA
cdr3_aa: CASSEGSNYGYTF
cdr3_nt: TGTGCCAGCAGTGAAGGCAGTAACTATGGCTACACCTTC

j_call: TRBJ1-2
d_call: NA
v_call: TRBV25-1
clone_size: once
cdr3_aa: CASSSVYGYTF
cdr3_nt: TGTGCCAGCAGTTCGGTCTATGGCTACACCTTC

j_call: TRBJ2-1
d_call: TRBD2
v_call: TRBV7-9
clone_size: NA
cdr3_aa: CASSLPGTSGRDNEQFF
cdr3_nt: TGTGCCAGCAGCTTACCCGGGACTAGCGGGAGGGACAATGAGCAGTTCTTC

j_call: TRBJ2-7
d_call: TRBD1
v_call: TRBV4-2
clone_size: NA
cdr3_aa: CASSLHGTGSPEQYF
cdr3_nt: TGTGCCAGCAGCCTCCACGGGACAGGGTCTCCCGAGCAGTACTTC

j_call: TRBJ2-2
d_call: NA
v_call: TRBV29-1
clone_size: NA
cdr3_aa: CSVVWTLNTGELFF
cdr3_nt: TGCAGCGTTGTGTGGACTCTGAACACCGGGGAGCTGTTTTTT

j_call: TRBJ2-1
d_call: TRBD1
v_call: TRBV5-1
clone_size: once
cdr3_aa: CASSLEPGGSHYNEQFF
cdr3_nt: TGCGCCAGCAGCTTGGAGCCAGGGGGTTCCCACTATAATGAGCAGTTCTTC

j_call: TRBJ2-7
d_call: TRBD2
v_call: TRBV2
clone_size: NA
cdr3_aa: CANGRSLAGGREQYF
cdr3_nt: TGTGCCAACGGAAGATCACTAGCGGGAGGTAGGGAGCAGTACTTC

j_call: TRBJ2-1
d_call: TRBD2
v_call: TRBV18
clone_size: NA
cdr3_aa: CASSPRGGERPREQFF
cdr3_nt: TGTGCCAGCTCACCACGGGGGGGGGAGCGCCCTCGGGAGCAGTTCTTC

j_call: TRBJ2-3
d_call: NA
v_call: TRBV20-1
clone_size: NA
cdr3_aa: CSAQAADTQYF
cdr3_nt: TGCAGTGCTCAGGCCGCGGATACGCAGTATTTT

j_call: TRBJ1-1
d_call: NA
v_call: TRBV7-8
clone_size: NA
cdr3_aa: CASSGTGSMNTEAFF
cdr3_nt: TGTGCCAGCAGCGGTACAGGTTCCATGAACACTGAAGCTTTCTTT

j_call: TRBJ2-5
d_call: NA
v_call: TRBV5-6
clone_size: NA
cdr3_aa: CASSLNPSGETQYF
cdr3_nt: TGTGCCAGCAGCTTGAATCCCAGCGGGGAGACCCAGTACTTC

j_call: TRBJ1-3
d_call: NA
v_call: TRBV5-1
clone_size: NA
cdr3_aa: CASSLRGGNTIYF
cdr3_nt: TGCGCCAGCAGCTTGCGAGGAGGAAACACCATATATTTT

j_call: TRBJ2-2
d_call: TRBD1
v_call: TRBV18
clone_size: NA
cdr3_aa: CASSPADRANTGELFF
cdr3_nt: TGTGCCAGCTCACCGGCGGACAGGGCGAACACCGGGGAGCTGTTTTTT

j_call: TRBJ1-1
d_call: NA
v_call: TRBV18
clone_size: NA
cdr3_aa: CASSPFGQSEAFF
cdr3_nt: TGTGCCAGCTCACCATTTGGACAGTCCGAAGCTTTCTTT

j_call: TRBJ2-7
d_call: NA
v_call: TRBV4-1
clone_size: once
cdr3_aa: CASSQVNYPSSYEQYF
cdr3_nt: TGCGCCAGCAGCCAGGTAAACTACCCGAGCTCCTACGAGCAGTACTTC

j_call: TRBJ2-3
d_call: TRBD2
v_call: TRBV3-1/TRBV3-2
clone_size: once
cdr3_aa: CASSQAHRGLAGGSGDTQYF
cdr3_nt: TGTGCCAGCAGCCAAGCTCACCGCGGACTAGCGGGAGGGTCCGGAGATACGCAGTATTTT

j_call: TRBJ1-6
d_call: NA
v_call: TRBV27
clone_size: NA
cdr3_aa: CASSRWTGERKGSPLHF
cdr3_nt: TGTGCCAGCAGTCGGTGGACTGGGGAAAGAAAGGGTTCACCCCTCCACTTT

j_call: TRBJ1-2
d_call: TRBD1
v_call: TRBV28
clone_size: NA
cdr3_aa: CASSSLRTGRGYGYTF
cdr3_nt: TGTGCCAGCAGTTCCCTCCGGACAGGGCGGGGCTATGGCTACACCTTC

j_call: TRBJ1-3
d_call: NA
v_call: TRBV28
clone_size: NA
cdr3_aa: CASSFRPRGSGNTIYF
cdr3_nt: TGTGCCAGCAGTTTCCGACCGCGGGGCTCTGGAAACACCATATATTTT

j_call: TRBJ2-1
d_call: TRBD2
v_call: TRBV19
clone_size: NA
cdr3_aa: CASRRGTSGRGEQFF
cdr3_nt: TGTGCCAGTAGGCGAGGGACTAGCGGGAGAGGTGAGCAGTTCTTC

j_call: TRBJ2-7
d_call: NA
v_call: TRBV11-1
clone_size: NA
cdr3_aa: CASSSGPDRRYEQYF
cdr3_nt: TGTGCCAGCAGCTCAGGCCCTGACAGGAGGTACGAGCAGTACTTC

j_call: TRBJ2-2
d_call: TRBD1
v_call: TRBV5-4
clone_size: NA
cdr3_aa: CASSGGDRAAGELFF
cdr3_nt: TGTGCCAGCAGCGGAGGTGACAGGGCGGCCGGGGAGCTGTTTTTT

j_call: TRBJ2-2
d_call: NA
v_call: TRBV21-1
clone_size: NA
cdr3_aa: CARAGAEGLAGVPGELFF
cdr3_nt: TGTGCCAGGGCAGGGGCGGAAGGACTAGCGGGAGTACCCGGGGAGCTGTTTTTT

j_call: TRBJ2-3
d_call: NA
v_call: TRBV9
clone_size: NA
cdr3_aa: CASSVLGGAADTQYF
cdr3_nt: TGTGCCAGCAGCGTCCTTGGGGGCGCCGCAGATACGCAGTATTTT

j_call: TRBJ2-3
d_call: TRBD1
v_call: TRBV19
clone_size: NA
cdr3_aa: CASSPWDRGSADTQYF
cdr3_nt: TGTGCCAGTAGTCCCTGGGACAGGGGGAGTGCAGATACGCAGTATTTT

j_call: TRBJ2-1
d_call: TRBD2
v_call: TRBV15
clone_size: NA
cdr3_aa: CATSVRSGLADDEQFF
cdr3_nt: TGTGCCACCAGCGTCCGCTCGGGACTAGCGGACGATGAGCAGTTCTTC

j_call: TRBJ2-3
d_call: TRBD2
v_call: TRBV24-1
clone_size: NA
cdr3_aa: CATSGFTGLAGAADTQYF
cdr3_nt: TGTGCCACCAGTGGATTTACGGGACTAGCGGGAGCGGCAGATACGCAGTATTTT

j_call: TRBJ2-7
d_call: TRBD1
v_call: TRBV19
clone_size: NA
cdr3_aa: CASSIPGQGSYEQYF
cdr3_nt: TGTGCCAGTAGTATCCCCGGACAGGGTTCCTACGAGCAGTACTTC

j_call: TRBJ1-1
d_call: TRBD1
v_call: TRBV3-1/TRBV3-2
clone_size: NA
cdr3_aa: CASSLQGSRTEAFF
cdr3_nt: TGTGCCAGCAGCCTACAGGGGTCTCGAACTGAAGCTTTCTTT

j_call: TRBJ1-1
d_call: NA
v_call: TRBV5-1
clone_size: NA
cdr3_aa: CASSIGGMGTEAFF
cdr3_nt: TGCGCCAGCAGTATCGGGGGGATGGGGACTGAAGCTTTCTTT

j_call: TRBJ2-7
d_call: NA
v_call: TRBV5-4
clone_size: NA
cdr3_aa: CASTIGVSSYEQYF
cdr3_nt: TGTGCCAGCACCATCGGGGTTAGCTCCTACGAGCAGTACTTC

j_call: TRBJ2-7
d_call: TRBD2
v_call: TRBV28
clone_size: NA
cdr3_aa: CASSPSGGVKAGGPYEQYF
cdr3_nt: TGTGCCAGCAGTCCCTCAGGTGGGGTGAAGGCGGGAGGGCCCTACGAGCAGTACTTC

j_call: TRBJ1-1
d_call: NA
v_call: TRBV5-1
clone_size: once
cdr3_aa: CASSSRGMNTEAFF
cdr3_nt: TGCGCCAGCAGCAGCCGGGGGATGAACACTGAAGCTTTCTTT

j_call: TRBJ1-5
d_call: NA
v_call: TRBV20-1
clone_size: NA
cdr3_aa: CSASAGHSNQPQHF
cdr3_nt: TGCAGTGCTAGTGCGGGACATAGCAATCAGCCCCAGCATTTT